A single sample is the source of the 4 T cell receptor beta chains below, sequenced in a study of CD8 T cells in ankylosing spondylitis (dated by TCRdb to the late 2010s). Libraries were constructed by 5' RACE. These reads were obtained on an Illumina HiSeq 2500. TCRdb cleaned the public reads at Q25 with fastp, built clones with MiXCR and kept in-frame beta chains. Rows are unified per CDR3 protein, each entry keeping the most common DNA and genes. Here the sample has around 770,000 distinct CDR3 sequences; roughly 19% occur a single time. Of the sample, around 19% is held by the ten largest clones. The paper as a whole reports these results and caveats: Blood from ankylosing spondylitis patients appeared to be characterized by a TCR beta motif made up of several highly homologous amino acid variants.

No antigens are known for them. Specimen: blood, either unsorted or a sorted T cell fraction (not recorded which). The receptor set was obtained from a male donor with ankylosing spondylitis.

The sample holds a few counts of this clonotype. V is TRBV18 and J is TRBJ2-7, with D perhaps matching TRBD1 (5 bases). The CDR3 has 14 residues. Germline V gene sequence: CDR1 KGHSH, CDR2 LQKENI. V lost 0 bases and J 6 bases, leaving 12 bases between the germline ends. The CDR3 DNA reads TGTGCCAGCTCACCACCGGCCAGGGCTCGCGAGCAGTACTTC. This gives the protein CASSPPARAREQYF.

The rearrangement uses TRBV10-3 and TRBJ1-4, with D hard to call. CDR3 length: 15 amino acids. Germline V gives CDR1 ENHRY, CDR2 SYGVKD. V was trimmed by 1 base and J by 7 bases, leaving 13 bases between them. The DNA of the CDR3 is TGTGCCATCAGTGAGTTGGGTCCTTGGGGTGAAAAACTGTTTTTT. It codes for CAISELGPWGEKLFF.

The rearrangement uses TRBV4-2 and TRBJ2-5; 12 bases are a match to TRBD2. The CDR3 is 16 residues long. The junction had 1 base not matched to a gene; V was cut back by 2 bases and J by 0 bases. The germline V gene has CDR1 LGHNA and CDR2 YNFKEQ. The CDR3 DNA reads TGTGCCAGCAGCCAACGGACTAGCGGGGACCAAGAGACCCAGTACTTC. Its protein product is CASSQRTSGDQETQYF.

The chain is built from TRBV6-1 and TRBJ2-5, with TRBD2 as a possible D gene (6 bases). V was clipped by 10 bases and J by 3 bases, with 15 bases between them. CDR1 MNHNS and CDR2 SASEGT come from the germline V gene. This CDR3 is built from 13 residues. The CDR3 loop is CAIRKTRKETQYF. The CDR3 DNA follows: TGTGCCATCCGAAAGACTAGAAAAGAGACCCAGTACTTC.